The present entry profiles one TCR beta chain with its context. Unique molecular identifiers tagged the TCR beta cDNA libraries. Using its own MiXCR run on the PCR reads, TCRdb lists one record per CDR3 protein. The sample gives 650,000 to 850,000 distinct CDR3 sequences, around 50% of which show up once; under 6% is in the top ten. This sample was taken from a study of post-analysis software for immune sequencing data. The sample consisted of blood. This sequence was found in a girl between 5 and 17 years old with multiple sclerosis.

The DNA for the CDR3 is TGTGCCAGCAGCCCTCACGGGACAGGTACCCTCAGCGAGCAGTTCTTC. It is translated as CASSPHGTGTLSEQFF. V gene TRBV7-3 combines with J gene TRBJ2-1; 8 nucleotides agree with TRBD1. The junction had 16 bases not matched to a gene; V was cut back by 5 bases and J by 10 bases. There are 16 residues in the CDR3. Germline V lookup: CDR1 SGHTA, CDR2 FQGTGA.